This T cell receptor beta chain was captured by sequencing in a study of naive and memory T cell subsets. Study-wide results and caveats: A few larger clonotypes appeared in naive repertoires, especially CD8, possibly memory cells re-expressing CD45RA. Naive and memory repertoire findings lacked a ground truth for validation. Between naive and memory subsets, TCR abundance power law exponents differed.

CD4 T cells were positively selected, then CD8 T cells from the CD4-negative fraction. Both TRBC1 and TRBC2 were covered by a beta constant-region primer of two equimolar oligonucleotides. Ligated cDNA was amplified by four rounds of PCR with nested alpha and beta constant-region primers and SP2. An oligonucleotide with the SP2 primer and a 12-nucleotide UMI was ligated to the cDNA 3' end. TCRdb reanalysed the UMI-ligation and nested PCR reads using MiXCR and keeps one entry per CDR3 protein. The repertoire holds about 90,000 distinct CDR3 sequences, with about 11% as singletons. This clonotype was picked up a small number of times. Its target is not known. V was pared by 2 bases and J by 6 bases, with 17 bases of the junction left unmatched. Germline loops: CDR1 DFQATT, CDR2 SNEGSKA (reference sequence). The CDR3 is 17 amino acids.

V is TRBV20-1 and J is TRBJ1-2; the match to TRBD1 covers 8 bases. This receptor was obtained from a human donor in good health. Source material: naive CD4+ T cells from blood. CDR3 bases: TGCAGTGCTAGACTACCCGGGACAGGCCGTCTGCCGGATGGCTACACCTTC. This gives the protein CSARLPGTGRLPDGYTF.